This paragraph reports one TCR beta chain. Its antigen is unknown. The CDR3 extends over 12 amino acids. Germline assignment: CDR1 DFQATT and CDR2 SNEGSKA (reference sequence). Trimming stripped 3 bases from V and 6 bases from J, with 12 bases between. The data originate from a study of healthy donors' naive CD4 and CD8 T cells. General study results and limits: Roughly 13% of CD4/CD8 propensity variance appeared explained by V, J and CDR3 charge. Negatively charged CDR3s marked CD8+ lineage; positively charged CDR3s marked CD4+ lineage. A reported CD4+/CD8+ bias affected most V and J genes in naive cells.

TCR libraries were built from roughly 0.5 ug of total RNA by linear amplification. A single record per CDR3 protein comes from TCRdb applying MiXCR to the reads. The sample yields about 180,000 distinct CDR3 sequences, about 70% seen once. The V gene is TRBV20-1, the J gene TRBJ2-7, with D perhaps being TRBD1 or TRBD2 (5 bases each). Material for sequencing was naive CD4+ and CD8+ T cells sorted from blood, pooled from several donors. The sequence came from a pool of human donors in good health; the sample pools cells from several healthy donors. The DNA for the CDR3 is TGCAGTGCTAGGGGGGATGGCGGCGAGCAGTACTTC. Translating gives CSARGDGGEQYF.